This entry features one T cell receptor (beta chain) sequence. TCRdb re-analysed the 5' RACE reads in MiXCR, keeping a single row per CDR3 protein. Of 180,000 or so distinct CDR3 sequences in the sample, 16% were seen once. The data originate from a study of T-cell memory formation after mild COVID-19. Sample: PBMCs or a T cell subset sorted from them (not recorded which). This receptor was obtained from an adult woman who had mild COVID-19 (a few samples of this study predate the infection). Cell type and time point are not known.

The CDR3 here is CASSLTVRGLRNQPQHF. CDR3 coding DNA: TGTGCCAGCAGTTTAACGGTCAGGGGGCTTCGCAATCAGCCCCAGCATTTT. V is TRBV12-3 or TRBV12-4 and J is TRBJ1-5; 8 positions match TRBD1. The CDR3 has 17 amino acids. The junction had 8 bases not matched to a gene; V was cut back by 2 bases and J by 2 bases.